Sequencing of this T cell receptor beta chain was carried out in a study of blood T cell repertoires in COVID-19. Per germline, CDR1 SGHNT and CDR2 YENEEA. The V end lost 1 base, the J end lost 3 bases, and 13 bases lay between the germline ends. This CDR3 is built from 15 residues. Sequencing was performed with immunoSEQ multiplex PCR; in TCRdb, only in-frame clones are kept and a portion is missing. The sample shows fewer than 25,000 clones, around 90% of them seen only once. Source material: peripheral blood. The chain has TRBV11-3 and TRBJ2-7; D possibly corresponds to TRBD2 (5 bases). The TCR originated in a human donor in a cohort sampled during active COVID-19. The CDR3 region has the DNA TGTGCCAGCAGCTTAGGTGTGGGAGTTGTCTACGAGCAGTACTTC. It yields the protein CASSLGVGVVYEQYF.